This T cell receptor (beta chain) emerged from a study of blood T cell repertoires in COVID-19 (dated by TCRdb to the early 2020s). The study in broad terms: Collaborator samples came from the United States, Italy and Spain and covered acute and convalescent phases of COVID-19. The repertoires were released in a freely available public database meant as a resource for research on the immune response to SARS-CoV-2. Where HLA class I and class II types were available, the types were taken from metadata supplied by the sample provider, not from assay-based typing. Sample metadata almost always included a de-identified subject ID, COVID-19 status, age in years and sex. The prospective study material was composed of cDNA or gDNA derived from T cells, B-cell-depleted T cells, or PBMCs. Subjects who had been exposed to COVID-19, were actively infected with it, or had recovered from it provided the deeply sampled blood TCRbeta repertoires that made up the dataset. Samples were obtained from the ongoing ImmuneRACE study (first 160 participants) and from 1,000 to 1,500 subjects provided by 6 global collaborators. Overall study results and their limits: Clinical and demographic metadata were provided uncurated, with the amount varying by source and participant.

Collaborating institutions collected whole blood in K2EDTA tubes following their own protocols. For TCRbeta analysis, collaborator samples were shipped as frozen whole blood, as isolated PBMCs, or as DNA extracted from either sample type. As for this clone: It lacks a known antigen. Per-nucleotide qualities are absent, and no much larger clonotype sits a single base away.

Via the germline V gene, CDR1 is ENHRY and CDR2 SYGVKD. Trimmed from V: 4 bases; trimmed from J: 2 bases; junction bases lacking a gene match: 4. From the cysteine up to the phenylalanine, the CDR3 has a length of 15 residues. This entry keeps only the CDR3 DNA: 45 bases, framed from base 1. TCRbeta CDR3 regions were amplified from genomic DNA by means of the immunoSEQ Assay, a bias-controlled multiplex PCR. The study's own analysis went as follows. Within the assay, amplification of reference gene primers was used to estimate how many nucleated cells each sample contained. To quantify the absolute abundance of each unique TCRbeta CDR3 rearrangement, sequence reads were collapsed and filtered. For each sample, productive Simpson clonality was calculated by taking the square root of Simpson's diversity index across productive rearrangements. As stored in TCRdb, this immuneACCESS dataset retains in-frame rearrangements with V and J assigned. A fraction of the clones does not appear; measured against another copy, unresolved V genes explain less than half of the discrepancy, and the remainder lacks a known reason. V and J calls plus clone size are reproduced from that table; the DNA served to infer D and trimming. The sample table lists around 80,000 clones, 80% to 90% of them with a count of one. Approximately 5% of the sample is held by the ten biggest clonotypes.

Source material: peripheral blood. This receptor chain uses TRBV10-3 and TRBJ2-7; TRBD2 aligns with 11 central bases. This clonotype was sampled from a woman aged 80 or over with acute or convalescent COVID-19. The DNA reads as follows: TGTGCCATCAGTGCCGGGACTAGCGGTCCCTACGAGCAGTACTTC. Its amino acids are CAISAGTSGPYEQYF.